This is a list of T cell receptor beta chains from one sample in a study of cytomegalovirus exposure and HLA in healthy donors. Profiled with immunoSEQ multiplex PCR; TCRdb holds only in-frame clones, not every one. The sample consists of 100,000 to 150,000 clones, approximately 8.9% of them appearing once. Sequenced input: PBMCs. These receptors were obtained from a woman between 40 and 50 years old in good health and CMV-seropositive. Both conserved end residues are part of each CDR3. The order of the fields is clone size, V gene, D gene, J gene, CDR3 DNA, CDR3 protein. The D gene is left open where the match is weak. Not every row has a clone size; where given, it reads once, few, many or a size class.

>NA|TRBV18|TRBD2|TRBJ2-2
TGTGCCAGCTCAAACATGGGAGGGGCAGGATCCACCGGGGAGCTGTTTTTT
CASSNMGGAGSTGELFF
>few|TRBV29-1|TRBD1|TRBJ2-7
TGCAGCGTTGGAGAGGGGGCCGCCGTGAACGAGCAGTACTTC
CSVGEGAAVNEQYF
>few|TRBV5-5|NA|TRBJ2-2
TGTGCCAGCAGCTTGGGGCGGTCCGCGAACACCGGGGAGCTGTTTTTT
CASSLGRSANTGELFF
>few|TRBV6-5|NA|TRBJ1-2
TGTGCCAGCAGTTACGGGTACAGCCCTAACTATGGCTACACCTTC
CASSYGYSPNYGYTF
>NA|TRBV5-1|TRBD2|TRBJ2-3
TGCGCCAGCAGCTTGGCCGGGGGACTAGCGGTTACCCCTAGCACAGATACGCAGTATTTT
CASSLAGGLAVTPSTDTQYF
>NA|TRBV5-5|TRBD1|TRBJ1-1
TGTGCCAGCAGCTCCAGGGGGGAGATGAACACTGAAGCTTTCTTT
CASSSRGEMNTEAFF
>NA|TRBV5-1|NA|TRBJ2-1
TGCGCCAGCAGCCTGGGACTCCGGGACACGGACAATGAGCAGTTCTTC
CASSLGLRDTDNEQFF
>few|TRBV27|NA|TRBJ1-2
TGTGCCAGCAGTTTAGACCCGTGGGGGCGGGAGGGCTACACCTTC
CASSLDPWGREGYTF
>NA|TRBV19|NA|TRBJ2-1
TGTGCCAGTAGGCCAGACAGGTCCTCCTACAATGAGCAGTTCTTC
CASRPDRSSYNEQFF
>NA|TRBV7-8|TRBD1|TRBJ2-7
TGTGCCAGCACTCCTAGGCGGGGGACAGGGGCTCACGAGCAGTACTTC
CASTPRRGTGAHEQYF
>NA|TRBV25-1|TRBD1|TRBJ2-2
TGTGCCAGCAGTGAGGCCGGGACAGGGGGTTTGGTCGGGGAGCTGTTTTTT
CASSEAGTGGLVGELFF
>NA|TRBV27|NA|TRBJ2-1
TGTGCCAGCAGCTCCCTTTTGTGGGCGGGTGAGCAGTTCTTC
CASSSLLWAGEQFF
>NA|TRBV19|NA|TRBJ1-1
TGTGCCAGTAGTCTGACAGACTCGAACACTGAAGCTTTCTTT
CASSLTDSNTEAFF
>few|TRBV5-8|NA|TRBJ2-4
TGTGCCAGCAGATCTACAGGGGTTAGGGAGGTAACCAAAAACATTCAGTACTTC
CASRSTGVREVTKNIQYF
>few|TRBV2|NA|TRBJ2-5
TGTGCCAGCAGTGAAAGCAGACAGGGAGGGACCCAGTACTTC
CASSESRQGGTQYF
>few|TRBV5-4|NA|TRBJ2-7
TGTGCCAGCAGCTCTAAGACCCAGGGGATCTTCGAGCAGTACTTC
CASSSKTQGIFEQYF
>NA|TRBV11-3|TRBD2|TRBJ2-2
TGTGCCAGCAGCTCGAGCGGGGGCACCGGGGAGCTGTTTTTT
CASSSSGGTGELFF
>NA|TRBV27|TRBD1|TRBJ2-7
TGTGCCAGCAGTATCCAAGGGACAGGGTACTACGAGCAGTACTTC
CASSIQGTGYYEQYF
>NA|TRBV9|TRBD2|TRBJ2-2
TGTGCCAGCAGCGTAGACGGGGGGGGGCCTGATACCGGGGAGCTGTTTTTT
CASSVDGGGPDTGELFF
>few|TRBV6-5|NA|TRBJ2-7
TGTGCCAGCAAAAGAACAGGAACCACCTACGAGCAGTACTTC
CASKRTGTTYEQYF
>few|TRBV7-8|TRBD1|TRBJ2-7
TGTGCCAGCAGCCGTGGACAGGGGATCCCCTACGAGCAGTACTTC
CASSRGQGIPYEQYF
>NA|TRBV29-1|TRBD2|TRBJ2-2
TGCAGCGTTGTAGCGGGGGGTCTCGGGGAGCTGTTTTTT
CSVVAGGLGELFF
>NA|TRBV6-5|NA|TRBJ1-3
TGTGCCAGCAGATCTGCTGGAAACACCATATATTTT
CASRSAGNTIYF
>NA|TRBV5-4|NA|TRBJ1-3
TGTGCCAGCAGCTCCCATTCTGGAAACACCATATATTTT
CASSSHSGNTIYF
>few|TRBV5-4|NA|TRBJ2-4
TGTGCCAGCAGCTTGACAGGTTCCTCGGGAAACATTCAGTACTTC
CASSLTGSSGNIQYF
>few|TRBV6-1|NA|TRBJ1-2
TGTGCCAGCAGTGAAGTGGGGGGGGCTGATGGCTACACCTTC
CASSEVGGADGYTF
>few|TRBV29-1|NA|TRBJ1-2
TGCAGCGTCCGGGAGAGTAACTATGGCTACACCTTC
CSVRESNYGYTF
>NA|TRBV5-1|NA|TRBJ2-2
TGCGCCAGCAGCTTGGTTCTAGCTAACACCGGGGAGCTGTTTTTT
CASSLVLANTGELFF
>NA|TRBV5-6|NA|TRBJ2-7
TGTGCCAGCAGCTTGCTCAGGGGTCCCTACGAGCAGTACTTC
CASSLLRGPYEQYF
>NA|TRBV11-2|NA|TRBJ2-7
TGTGCCAGCAGCATAATGAGGGACACGGGAGAGCAGTACTTC
CASSIMRDTGEQYF
>few|TRBV6-5|NA|TRBJ2-3
TGTGCCAGCAGTTACTCCTCCAGTGTGACAGATACGCAGTATTTT
CASSYSSSVTDTQYF
>few|TRBV11-2|NA|TRBJ2-2
TGTGCCACCTCGTCCGATAGCGGAGTGAACACCGGGGAGCTGTTTTTT
CATSSDSGVNTGELFF
>NA|TRBV15|TRBD1|TRBJ1-2
TGTGCCACCAGTTCAACCGGGACAGGCGGCTATGGCTACACCTTC
CATSSTGTGGYGYTF
>NA|TRBV5-1|NA|TRBJ2-2
TGCGCCAGCAGCTTAACAGGGATCGCGAACACCGGGGAGCTGTTTTTT
CASSLTGIANTGELFF
>NA|TRBV6-5|NA|TRBJ1-3
TGTGCCAGCAGCCGGGGGGGGGCTGGAAACACCATATATTTT
CASSRGGAGNTIYF
>NA|TRBV11-3|NA|TRBJ2-2
TGTGCCAGCAGCTTAGATCTGGGACAGAACACCGGGGAGCTGTTTTTT
CASSLDLGQNTGELFF
>few|TRBV19|NA|TRBJ2-7
TGTGCCAGTAGTGTTACAGGGCTGAGCTCCTACGAGCAGTACTTC
CASSVTGLSSYEQYF
>NA|TRBV19|TRBD1|TRBJ1-5
TGTGCCAGTAGGATACAGGGGGCGGAGAGGCCCCAGCATTTT
CASRIQGAERPQHF
>NA|TRBV6-6|NA|TRBJ2-5
TGTGCCAGCAGTTACTCTTGGGAGGATAGGGAGACCCAGTACTTC
CASSYSWEDRETQYF
>few|TRBV19|NA|TRBJ2-7
TGTGCCAGTAGTATAGCCGAAGGAGCCGAGCAGTACTTC
CASSIAEGAEQYF
>few|TRBV2|NA|TRBJ2-7
TGTGCCAGCAGTGGTAGAGGGGGTTTTCGCGAGCAGTACTTC
CASSGRGGFREQYF
>NA|TRBV19|TRBD1|TRBJ1-3
TGTGCCAGTAGTATATTGGGACAGGCCTCTGGAAACACCATATATTTT
CASSILGQASGNTIYF
>NA|TRBV27|NA|TRBJ2-5
TGTGCCAGCGGCCGAGATACGGGCGGGACAGTACAAGAGACCCAGTACTTC
CASGRDTGGTVQETQYF
>few|TRBV4-1|TRBD1|TRBJ2-7
TGCGCCAGCAGCCAGCCGAACGTACCGGGACAGAAATACGAGCAGTACTTC
CASSQPNVPGQKYEQYF
>few|TRBV6-6|NA|TRBJ1-5
TGTGCCAGCAGTAGGGGGGGGAGCAATCAGCCCCAGCATTTT
CASSRGGSNQPQHF
>few|TRBV10-3|TRBD1|TRBJ1-4
TGTGCCATCAGTGAGTCTTGGGACAGGGATGAAAAACTGTTTTTT
CAISESWDRDEKLFF
>NA|TRBV5-1|TRBD2|TRBJ2-7
TGCGCCAGCAGCTGGACGGGGACTAGGAGCTCCGAGCAGTACTTC
CASSWTGTRSSEQYF
>few|TRBV10-2|NA|TRBJ2-7
TGCGCCAGCAGTCAGGCTAACGAGCAGTACTTC
CASSQANEQYF
>few|TRBV6-5|TRBD1|TRBJ2-5
TGTGCCAGCAGACCTGCCGGACAGGGAGCAGAGACCCAGTACTTC
CASRPAGQGAETQYF
>NA|TRBV6-5|NA|TRBJ2-7
TGTGCCAGCAGTTACGGAATAAGACCAGGGGTCTACGAGCAGTACTTC
CASSYGIRPGVYEQYF
>NA|TRBV29-1|NA|TRBJ2-1
TGCAGCGTTGAGGGGGGTAGCTCCTACAATGAGCAGTTCTTC
CSVEGGSSYNEQFF
>NA|TRBV7-8|NA|TRBJ1-5
TGTGCCAGCAGCTTAGTGCAGGGCGGCAATCAGCCCCAGCATTTT
CASSLVQGGNQPQHF
>few|TRBV5-1|TRBD2|TRBJ2-1
TGCGCCAGCAGCCAAAGCGGACTAGCGGGCCCCTACAATGAGCAGTTCTTC
CASSQSGLAGPYNEQFF
>few|TRBV10-3|TRBD1|TRBJ1-6
TGTGCCATCAGCTCCTCGGACAGGGGGCGAAATTCACCCCTCCACTTT
CAISSSDRGRNSPLHF
>few|TRBV18|NA|TRBJ2-2
TGTGCCAGCCGCGAAGGACTACTAAACACCGGGGAGCTGTTTTTT
CASREGLLNTGELFF
>NA|TRBV27|NA|TRBJ2-3
TGTGCCAGCAGCTCCAGGGGCCCTAGCACAGATACGCAGTATTTT
CASSSRGPSTDTQYF
>few|TRBV10-3|NA|TRBJ1-1
TGTGCCATCAGCGGGATTTTGAACACTGAAGCTTTCTTT
CAISGILNTEAFF
>few|TRBV7-9|TRBD2|TRBJ2-1
TGTGCCAGCAGTTCTTACTCGGGAGGATTTTACAATGAGCAGTTCTTC
CASSSYSGGFYNEQFF
>NA|TRBV7-3|NA|TRBJ2-1
TGTGCCAGCAGCTTAACCCAGGGGAATCAAAATGAGCAGTTCTTC
CASSLTQGNQNEQFF
>NA|TRBV7-9|TRBD1|TRBJ2-1
TGTGCCAGCAGCTTAGGGACAGGGGAGTTCTTC
CASSLGTGEFF